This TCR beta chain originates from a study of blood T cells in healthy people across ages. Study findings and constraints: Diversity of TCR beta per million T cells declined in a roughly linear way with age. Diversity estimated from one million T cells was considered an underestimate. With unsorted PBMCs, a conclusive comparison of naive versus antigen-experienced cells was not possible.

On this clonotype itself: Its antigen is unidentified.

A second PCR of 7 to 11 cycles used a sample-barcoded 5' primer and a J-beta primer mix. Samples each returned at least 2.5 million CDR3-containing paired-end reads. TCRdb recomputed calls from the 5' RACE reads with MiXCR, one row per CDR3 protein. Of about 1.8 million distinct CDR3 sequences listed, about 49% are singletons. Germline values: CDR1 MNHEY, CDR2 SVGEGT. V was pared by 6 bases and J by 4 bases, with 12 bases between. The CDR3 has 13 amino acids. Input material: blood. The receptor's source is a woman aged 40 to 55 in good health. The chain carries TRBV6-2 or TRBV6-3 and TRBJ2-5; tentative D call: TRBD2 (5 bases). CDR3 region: CASSTGRGETQYF. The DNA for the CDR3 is TGTGCCAGCAGCACGGGGAGAGGAGAGACCCAGTACTTC.